Detailed here is one T cell receptor beta chain. Generated by immunoSEQ multiplex PCR, the TCRdb table keeps only in-frame clones and is missing some. The data hold about 94,000 clones, with 87% observed a single time. The data were obtained in a study of blood T cell repertoires in COVID-19. Germline trimming cut 4 bases from V and 4 bases from J; bases unmatched to any gene: 4. The CDR3 runs to 15 residues. CDR1 and CDR2 from the germline V gene are MNHEY and SVGAGI. This rearrangement joins TRBV6-5 to TRBJ2-7; 13 nucleotides line up with TRBD2. Sequenced material: peripheral blood. The origin of this receptor is a woman over 75 with acute or convalescent COVID-19. The CDR3 spells CASSSWTSGSYEQYF. CDR3 nucleotides: TGTGCCAGCAGTTCCTGGACTAGCGGGAGTTACGAGCAGTACTTC.